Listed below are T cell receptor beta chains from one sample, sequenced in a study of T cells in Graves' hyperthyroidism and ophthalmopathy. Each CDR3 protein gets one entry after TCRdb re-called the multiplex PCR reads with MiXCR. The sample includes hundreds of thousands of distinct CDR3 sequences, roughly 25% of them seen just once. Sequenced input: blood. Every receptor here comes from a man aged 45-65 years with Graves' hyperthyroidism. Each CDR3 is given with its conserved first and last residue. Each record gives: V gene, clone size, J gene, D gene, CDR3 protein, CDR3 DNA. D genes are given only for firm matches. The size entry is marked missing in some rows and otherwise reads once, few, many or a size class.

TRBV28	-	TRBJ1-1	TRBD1	CASRERDRGLNTEAFF	TGTGCCAGCAGGGAAAGGGACAGGGGGCTGAACACTGAAGCTTTCTTT
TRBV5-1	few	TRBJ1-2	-	CASRSGDGYGYTF	TGCGCCAGCAGAAGCGGTGACGGCTATGGCTACACCTTC
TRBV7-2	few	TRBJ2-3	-	CASSLRASLQDTQYF	TGTGCCAGCAGCTTAAGGGCTAGCTTACAAGATACGCAGTATTTT
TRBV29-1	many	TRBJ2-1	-	CSVGSSPGEQFF	TGCAGCGTTGGTTCTAGCCCGGGCGAGCAGTTCTTC
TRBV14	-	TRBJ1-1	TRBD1	CASSQSGTGTEAFF	TGTGCCAGCAGCCAATCGGGGACAGGGACTGAAGCTTTCTTT
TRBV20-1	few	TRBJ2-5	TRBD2	CSATSGSKETQYF	TGCAGTGCTACTAGCGGGAGCAAGGAGACCCAGTACTTC
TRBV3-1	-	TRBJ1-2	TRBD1	CASSQDSQGAYGYTF	TGTGCCAGCAGCCAAGATTCACAGGGGGCTTATGGCTACACCTTC
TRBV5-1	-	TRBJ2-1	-	CASSLGHLSYNEQFF	TGCGCCAGCAGCTTAGGTCACCTCTCCTACAATGAGCAGTTCTTC
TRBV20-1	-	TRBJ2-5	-	CSANQGAGRGAKQYF	TGCAGTGCTAATCAAGGAGCGGGCCGGGGAGCTAAACAGTACTTC
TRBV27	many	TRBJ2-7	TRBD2	CASSLREAYEQYF	TGTGCCAGCAGTTTGCGGGAGGCCTACGAGCAGTACTTC
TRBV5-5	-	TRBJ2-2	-	CASSFRDPNTGELFF	TGTGCCAGCAGTTTCCGGGATCCCAACACCGGGGAGCTGTTTTTT
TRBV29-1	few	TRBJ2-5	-	CSVTGQTEETQYF	TGCAGCGTTACGGGACAAACTGAAGAGACCCAGTACTTC
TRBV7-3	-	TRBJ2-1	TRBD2	CASSLTAGAVNEQFF	TGTGCCAGCAGCTTAACGGCGGGAGCTGTCAATGAGCAGTTCTTC
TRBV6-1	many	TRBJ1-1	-	CASRDRIKNTEAFF	TGTGCCAGCAGGGACAGAATTAAGAACACTGAAGCTTTCTTT
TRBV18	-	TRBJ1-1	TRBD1	CASSPRGGDRQDEAFF	TGTGCCAGCTCACCAAGAGGGGGGGACAGGCAGGACGAAGCTTTCTTT
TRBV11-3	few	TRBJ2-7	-	CASSWAADGYYEQYF	TGTGCCAGCAGCTGGGCCGCGGACGGGTATTACGAGCAGTACTTC
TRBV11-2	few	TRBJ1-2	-	CASSLARSPFYGYTF	TGTGCCAGCAGCTTAGCAAGGTCACCATTCTATGGCTACACCTTC
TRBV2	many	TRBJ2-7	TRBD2	CASRPGTSGEQYF	TGTGCCAGCAGGCCCGGGACTAGCGGCGAGCAGTACTTC
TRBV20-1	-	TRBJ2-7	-	CSAMLKGFSGAYEQYF	TGCAGTGCTATGCTAAAAGGTTTTAGCGGTGCCTACGAGCAGTACTTC
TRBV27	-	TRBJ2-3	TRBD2	CASSSRLAKDTQYF	TGTGCCAGCAGTTCCAGACTAGCGAAGGATACGCAGTATTTT
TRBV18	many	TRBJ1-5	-	CASSAQGTQPQHF	TGTGCCAGCTCAGCCCAGGGTACTCAGCCCCAGCATTTT
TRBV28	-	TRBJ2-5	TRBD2	CASSLGLAGVKTQYF	TGTGCCAGCAGTCTCGGACTAGCGGGAGTTAAGACCCAGTACTTC
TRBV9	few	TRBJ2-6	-	CASSVGTISSGANVLTF	TGTGCCAGCAGCGTAGGGACTATAAGCTCTGGGGCCAACGTCCTGACTTTC
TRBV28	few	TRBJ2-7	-	CASSTRWARFSYEQYF	TGTGCCAGCAGTACCCGGTGGGCACGATTCTCCTACGAGCAGTACTTC
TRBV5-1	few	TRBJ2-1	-	CASRRDNAYNEQFF	TGCGCCAGCAGAAGGGACAACGCCTACAATGAGCAGTTCTTC
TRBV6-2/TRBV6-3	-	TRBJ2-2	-	CASSWAWNTGEPFF	TGTGCCAGCAGTTGGGCCTGGAACACCGGGGAGCCGTTTTTT
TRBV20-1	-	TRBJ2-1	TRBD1	CSASPGGEQFF	TGCAGTGCCTCCCCAGGGGGTGAGCAGTTCTTC
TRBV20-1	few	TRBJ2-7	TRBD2	CSVLWTSGNYEQYF	TGCAGTGTCTTATGGACTAGCGGAAACTACGAGCAGTACTTC
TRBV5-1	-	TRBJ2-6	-	CASSLDAVSSGANVLTF	TGCGCCAGCAGCTTGGATGCAGTTAGCTCTGGGGCCAACGTCCTGACTTTC
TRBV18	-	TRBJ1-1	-	CASSPGLGGAEAFF	TGTGCCAGCTCACCGGGCTTGGGGGGAGCTGAAGCTTTCTTT
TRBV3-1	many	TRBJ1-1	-	CASSLQGSVVAFF	TGTGCCAGCAGCCTACAGGGATCGGTAGTAGCTTTCTTT
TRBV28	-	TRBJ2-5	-	CASSLSLATRMGETQYF	TGTGCCAGCAGTTTGTCCCTAGCGACCCGAATGGGGGAGACCCAGTACTTC
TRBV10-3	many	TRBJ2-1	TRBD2	CAISERASGNDYNEQFF	TGTGCCATCAGTGAGAGGGCTAGCGGGAATGACTACAATGAGCAGTTCTTC
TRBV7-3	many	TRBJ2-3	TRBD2	CASSLGSGADTQYF	TGTGCCAGCAGCTTAGGTAGCGGGGCAGATACGCAGTATTTT
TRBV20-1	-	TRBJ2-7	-	CSARKGGLALSYEQYF	TGCAGTGCTAGAAAAGGGGGTCTAGCGCTCTCCTACGAGCAGTACTTC
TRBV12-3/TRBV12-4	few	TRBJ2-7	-	CASSFVRDGHYEQYF	TGTGCCAGCAGTTTTGTCCGGGACGGACACTACGAGCAGTACTTC
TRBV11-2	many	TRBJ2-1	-	CASTVGITYNEQFF	TGTGCCAGCACAGTAGGGATCACCTACAATGAGCAGTTCTTC
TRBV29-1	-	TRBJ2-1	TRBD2	CSVERGSGRTNGQFF	TGCAGCGTTGAAAGGGGTAGCGGGAGAACGAATGGGCAGTTCTTC
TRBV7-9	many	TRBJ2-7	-	CASSSANYEQYF	TGTGCCAGCAGCAGCGCAAACTACGAGCAGTACTTC
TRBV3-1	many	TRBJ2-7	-	CASSRNSYEQYF	TGTGCCAGCAGCCGGAACTCCTACGAGCAGTACTTC
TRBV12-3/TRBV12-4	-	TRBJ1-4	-	CASSLWGAANEKLFF	TGTGCCAGCAGTTTGTGGGGGGCGGCTAATGAAAAACTGTTTTTT
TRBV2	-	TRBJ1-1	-	CTSSVRQDTEAFF	TGTACCAGCAGTGTTCGACAGGACACTGAAGCTTTCTTT
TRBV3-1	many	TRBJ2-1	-	CASSRLGTGANNEQFF	TGTGCCAGCAGCCGACTCGGAACGGGAGCTAACAATGAGCAGTTCTTC
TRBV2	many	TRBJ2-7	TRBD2	CASRGTSGSYEQYF	TGTGCCAGCAGAGGGACTAGCGGGAGCTACGAGCAGTACTTC
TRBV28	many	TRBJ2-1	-	CASSLNLNEQFF	TGTGCCAGCAGTTTAAATCTCAATGAGCAGTTCTTC
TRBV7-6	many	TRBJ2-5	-	CASSLKVGGVETQYF	TGTGCCAGCAGCTTAAAGGTTGGCGGAGTTGAGACCCAGTACTTC